This TCR beta chain was identified during a study of identical twins. Study-wide results and limits: The study reached conclusions through statistical analysis that was cross-sectional, not following the same donors.

The V gene's germline CDR1 is SQVTM and CDR2 ANQGSEA. V was cut by 1 base and J by 8 bases, with 15 bases left in between. This CDR3 is built from 14 residues. The sample holds many counts of this clonotype. What it binds is not known. After template switching added a universal primer site, the resulting cDNA carried unique molecular identifiers. MiXCR was run by TCRdb on the 5' RACE reads, yielding one entry per CDR3 protein. Among fewer than 800,000 distinct CDR3 sequences, roughly 7.2% were seen once, and the ten largest hold about 1.6%. These sequences were also reported in another study, on yellow fever vaccine responses in identical twins.

The chain recombines TRBV29-1 with TRBJ2-1, with D perhaps TRBD2 (6 bases). The TCR sequence derives from a woman aged 18-35 years in good health. The sequenced sample was PBMCs. The CDR3 nucleotides are TGCAGCGTTGAAGGGACTAAAAAAGGGGATGAGCAGTTCTTC. Protein product: CSVEGTKKGDEQFF.